This passage covers 20 T cell receptor beta chains from one sample sequenced in a study of cytomegalovirus exposure and HLA in healthy donors. Repertoires were generated with immunoSEQ multiplex PCR, while TCRdb's copy carries only in-frame clones and drops some. The sample carries about 98,000 clones, about 83% recorded once. The specimen was PBMCs. These TCRs come from a woman in her thirties in good health and CMV-seronegative.

The chain has TRBV5-4 and TRBJ2-2, with D uncertain. Germline-derived CDR1 and CDR2 are SGHNT and YYREEE (reference sequence). This CDR3 region has 11 residues. Trimming took 3 bases from V and 8 from J, leaving 5 bases between them. The CDR3 sequence: CASSSLGELFF. The CDR3 DNA reads as TGTGCCAGCAGCTCTCTAGGGGAGCTGTTTTTT.

V gene TRBV5-6 combines with J gene TRBJ1-4; D is undetermined. Germline CDR1 SGHDT, CDR2 YYEEEE. The germline V and J ends were trimmed by 3 bases and 8 bases, with 8 bases remaining between them. This CDR3 region has 12 residues. The CDR3 region has the DNA TGTGCCAGCAGCTCCCTGAGGGAAAAACTGTTTTTT. Encoded protein: CASSSLREKLFF.

This clone has more than one count but fewer than ten. The J gene is TRBJ1-5, the V gene TRBV6-1; 9 bases line up with TRBD1. Trimming removed 3 bases from V and 5 bases from J; junction bases left unmatched: 14. Germline CDR1 MNHNS, CDR2 SASEGT. The CDR3 runs to 18 residues. DNA of the CDR3: TGTGCCAGCAGTGATGAGTTCCTTCGGACAGGGGTGGATCAGCCCCAGCATTTT. It is translated as CASSDEFLRTGVDQPQHF.

The chain couples TRBV19 to TRBJ1-1; 7 bases line up with TRBD1. CDR1 and CDR2 (germline): LNHDA, SQIVND (reference sequence). V trimming: 5 bases; J trimming: 4 bases; junction bases outside the gene matches: 7. The CDR3 loop spans 14 amino acids. The CDR3 region is CASSVLRGATEAFF. Written as DNA, the CDR3 is TGTGCCAGTAGTGTCCTCAGGGGGGCCACTGAAGCTTTCTTT.

The chain joins TRBV5-8 to TRBJ1-5; 10 bases agree with TRBD1. Per the germline V gene, CDR1 is SGHTS and CDR2 is YDEGEE. This CDR3 spans 14 amino acids. Losses at the gene ends were 4 bases for V and 7 bases for J; bases not matched to a gene: 5. The CDR3 coding sequence is TGTGCCAGCAGCCCGGGACAGGGGTTCCAGCCCCAGCATTTT. It encodes CASSPGQGFQPQHF.

The chain recombines TRBV7-3 with TRBJ1-2, with D possibly matching TRBD1 (6 bases). V lost 5 bases and J 11 bases, leaving 18 bases between the germline ends. This CDR3 has 13 residues. Germline CDR1 reads SGHTA; CDR2 reads FQGTGA. This chain's CDR3 is CASSPGADGTYTF. For the CDR3, the DNA is TGTGCCAGCAGCCCAGGGGCCGACGGGACATACACCTTC.

This chain joins TRBV28 and TRBJ2-7; 7 nucleotides agree with TRBD1. J was trimmed by 2 bases and V by 6 bases; bases with no gene match: 4. CDR1 and CDR2 (germline): MDHEN, SYDVKM. The CDR3 has 13 amino acids. CDR3 loop: CASRGDSPYEQYF. The CDR3 DNA sequence: TGTGCCAGCAGAGGGGACAGCCCCTACGAGCAGTACTTC.

This CDR3 is CASSLASRGEQYF. CDR3 sequence (DNA): TGCGCCAGCAGCTTGGCATCACGGGGTGAGCAGTACTTC. The V gene is TRBV5-1, the J gene TRBJ2-7; tentative D call: TRBD2 (5 bases). Germline values: CDR1 SGHRS, CDR2 YFSETQ. The V end lost 0 bases, the J end lost 7 bases, and 11 bases lay between the germline ends. The CDR3 contains 13 residues.

CDR3: CASSFGTGSYEQYF. The CDR3 nucleotides read TGTGCCAGCAGCTTCGGGACAGGATCCTACGAGCAGTACTTC. J is TRBJ2-7 and V is TRBV5-5, with 8 bases fitting TRBD1. Germline V CDR1 and CDR2: SGHKS, YYEKEE (reference sequence). With 2 bases clipped from V and 1 base from J, the junction kept 2 bases outside the gene matches. This CDR3 has 14 amino acids.

V usage is TRBV23-1 and J usage is TRBJ1-2; possible D gene TRBD1, 6 bases. TRBV23-1 is an ORF for which the function is uncertain. Trimming removed 6 bases at V and 0 bases at J, with 8 bases between. This CDR3 comprises 13 residues. CDR3 coding DNA: TGCGCCAGCAGAGGGGGTTCTAACTATGGCTACACCTTC. It specifies CASRGGSNYGYTF.

The rearrangement joins TRBV19 to TRBJ2-4; D gene ambiguous. Germline V lookup: CDR1 LNHDA, CDR2 SQIVND (reference sequence). The CDR3 is 15 amino acids. The V end lost 4 bases, the J end lost 2 bases, and 12 bases lay between the germline ends. The CDR3 DNA is TGTGCCAGTAGTAGCGGTTTTCAAACCAAAAACATTCAGTACTTC. Protein: CASSSGFQTKNIQYF.

V is TRBV27 and J is TRBJ1-4; D unresolved. The length of the CDR3 is 15 residues. V lost 5 bases to trimming and J lost 1 base, with 11 bases between them. CDR1 and CDR2 (germline): MNHEY, SMNVEV (reference sequence). The CDR3: CASSRSWLTNEKLFF. The CDR3 DNA reads as TGTGCCAGCAGTAGAAGTTGGCTAACTAATGAAAAACTGTTTTTT.

The CDR3 loop reads CSALGGYTEAFF. In DNA, the CDR3 is TGCAGCGCGCTGGGGGGATACACTGAAGCTTTCTTT. This chain uses TRBV29-1 with TRBJ1-1; possible D gene TRBD1, 5 bases. The CDR3 is made up of 12 amino acids. CDR1 is SQVTM and CDR2 is ANQGSEA in the germline V gene. V lost 7 bases and J lost 3, with 12 bases in between.

This clone was counted between two and nine times. CDR3 sequence (DNA): TGTGCCAGCCCGTATAGCGGGAGTGGGAATGAGCAGTTCTTC. It is translated as CASPYSGSGNEQFF. The V gene is TRBV6-1, the J gene TRBJ2-1; 9 positions agree with TRBD2. V gave up 8 bases and J gave up 7 bases; unmatched junction bases: 9. Per the germline V gene, CDR1 is MNHNS and CDR2 is SASEGT. This CDR3 comprises 14 residues.

J is TRBJ1-4 and V is TRBV7-9, with no clear D. CDR3 length equals 15 residues. Germline V gene sequence: CDR1 SEHNR, CDR2 FQNEAQ (reference sequence). Deletions cut 0 bases from V and 13 bases from J, with 18 bases between. The CDR3 sequence is CASSLALMGPGRLFF. The CDR3 coding sequence is TGTGCCAGCAGCTTAGCCCTAATGGGTCCGGGTCGACTGTTTTTT.

The chain joins TRBV19 to TRBJ1-6; D unresolved. CDR3 length: 14 residues. CDR1 LNHDA and CDR2 SQIVND come from the germline V gene (reference sequence). V was pared by 3 bases and J by 8 bases, with 11 bases between. The DNA for the CDR3 is TGTGCCAGTAGTATGTACACAGTGGATTCACCCCTCCACTTT. Its protein is CASSMYTVDSPLHF.

J is TRBJ2-1 and V is TRBV5-1; TRBD1 matches 9 bases. The germline gives CDR1 SGHRS, CDR2 YFSETQ. CDR3 length: 14 amino acids. J was trimmed by 8 bases and V by 5 bases; bases with no gene match: 8. The CDR3 sequence: CASRGGQGSDEQFF. The CDR3 DNA sequence: TGCGCCAGCAGGGGGGGACAGGGCTCCGATGAGCAGTTCTTC.

V gene TRBV5-1 combines with J gene TRBJ1-1, with D uncertain. The germline CDR1 and CDR2 sequences are SGHRS and YFSETQ. The ends were cut back, 2 bases at V and 1 base at J, with 15 bases in the middle. The CDR3 runs 16 residues. In DNA, the CDR3 is TGCGCCAGCAGCTTTTCCGTCCCAGGCGAGAACACTGAAGCTTTCTTT. Protein sequence: CASSFSVPGENTEAFF.

The chain combines TRBV7-9 with TRBJ2-6, with a tentative D call TRBD1 (6 bases). Germline V gene lookup returns CDR1 SEHNR and CDR2 FQNEAQ (reference sequence). The CDR3 sequence is 17 residues long. V lost 6 bases to trimming and J lost 3 bases, with 18 bases between them. The CDR3, as DNA: TGTGCCAGCAGACCAAGCCTTACAGGGTTTGGGGCCAACGTCCTGACTTTC. It yields the protein CASRPSLTGFGANVLTF.

CDR3 in DNA: TGTGCCAGCTCAAGGGACAGGGGCGTTTCACTTCTCAATGAGCAGTTCTTC. This codes for CASSRDRGVSLLNEQFF. The chain is built from TRBV18 and TRBJ2-1; 10 positions match TRBD1. CDR3 length: 17 amino acids. Germline values: CDR1 KGHSH, CDR2 LQKENI. Unmatched junction bases numbered 13, after V lost 5 bases and J lost 6 bases.